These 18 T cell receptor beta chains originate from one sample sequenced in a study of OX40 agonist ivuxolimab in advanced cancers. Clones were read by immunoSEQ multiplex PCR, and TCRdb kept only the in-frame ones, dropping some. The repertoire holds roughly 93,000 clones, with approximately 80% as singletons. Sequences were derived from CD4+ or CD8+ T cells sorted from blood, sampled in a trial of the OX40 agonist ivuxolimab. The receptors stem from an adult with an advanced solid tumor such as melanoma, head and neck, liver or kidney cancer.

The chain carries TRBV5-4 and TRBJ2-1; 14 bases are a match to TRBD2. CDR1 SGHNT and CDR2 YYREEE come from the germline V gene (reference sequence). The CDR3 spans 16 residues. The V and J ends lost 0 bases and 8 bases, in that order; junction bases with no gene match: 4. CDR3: CASSLGGLAGDHEQFF. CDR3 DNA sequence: TGTGCCAGCAGCTTGGGGGGACTAGCGGGAGACCATGAGCAGTTCTTC.

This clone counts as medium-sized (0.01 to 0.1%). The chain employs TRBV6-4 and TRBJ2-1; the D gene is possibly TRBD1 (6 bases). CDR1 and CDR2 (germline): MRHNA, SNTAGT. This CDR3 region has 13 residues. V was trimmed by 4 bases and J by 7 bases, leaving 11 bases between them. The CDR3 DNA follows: TGTGCCAGCAGTGGCACCGGGACAAATGAGCAGTTCTTC. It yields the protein CASSGTGTNEQFF.

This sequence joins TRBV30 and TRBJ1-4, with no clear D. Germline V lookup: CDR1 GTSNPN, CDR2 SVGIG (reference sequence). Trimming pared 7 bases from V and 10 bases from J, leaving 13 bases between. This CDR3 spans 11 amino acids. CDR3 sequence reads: CASRGAGKLFF. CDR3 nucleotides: TGTGCCTCCCGCGGAGCTGGAAAACTGTTTTTT.

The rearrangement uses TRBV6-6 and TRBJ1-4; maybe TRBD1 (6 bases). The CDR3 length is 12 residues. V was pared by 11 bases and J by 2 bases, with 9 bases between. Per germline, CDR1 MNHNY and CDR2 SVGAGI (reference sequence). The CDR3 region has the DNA TGTGCCGCGGGGGCGACTAATGAAAAACTGTTTTTT. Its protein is CAAGATNEKLFF.

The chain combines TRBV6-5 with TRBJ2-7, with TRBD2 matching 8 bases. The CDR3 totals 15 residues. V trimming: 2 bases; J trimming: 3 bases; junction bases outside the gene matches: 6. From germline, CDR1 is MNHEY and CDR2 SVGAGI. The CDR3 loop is CASSYEASGFYEQYF. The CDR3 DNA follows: TGTGCCAGCAGTTACGAGGCTAGCGGGTTCTACGAGCAGTACTTC.

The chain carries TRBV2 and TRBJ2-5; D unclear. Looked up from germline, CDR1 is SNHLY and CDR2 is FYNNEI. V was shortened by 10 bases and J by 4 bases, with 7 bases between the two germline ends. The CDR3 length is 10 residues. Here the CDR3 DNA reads TGTGCCACCTCCGTAGAGACCCAGTACTTC. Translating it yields CATSVETQYF.

CDR3 in amino acids: CASTLGGGGSPLHF. CDR3 bases: TGTGCCAGCACCCTGGGGGGGGGAGGATCACCCCTCCACTTT. This rearrangement joins TRBV28 to TRBJ1-6; D is perhaps TRBD1 (5 bases). Germline V gene lookup returns CDR1 MDHEN and CDR2 SYDVKM. Trimming took 7 bases from V and 10 from J, leaving 17 bases between them. The CDR3 spans 14 residues.

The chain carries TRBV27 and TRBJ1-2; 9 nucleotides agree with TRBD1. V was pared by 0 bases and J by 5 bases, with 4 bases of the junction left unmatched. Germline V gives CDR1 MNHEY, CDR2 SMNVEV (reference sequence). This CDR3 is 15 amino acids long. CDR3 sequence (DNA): TGTGCCAGCAGTTTATCAGGGACAGGGCCGTATGGCTACACCTTC. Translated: CASSLSGTGPYGYTF.

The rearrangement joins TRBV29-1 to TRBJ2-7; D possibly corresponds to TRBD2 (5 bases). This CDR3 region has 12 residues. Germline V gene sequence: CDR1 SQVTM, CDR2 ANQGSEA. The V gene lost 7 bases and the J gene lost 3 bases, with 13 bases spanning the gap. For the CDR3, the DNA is TGCAGCGGGGGAGATTCGCACTACGAGCAGTACTTC. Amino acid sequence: CSGGDSHYEQYF.

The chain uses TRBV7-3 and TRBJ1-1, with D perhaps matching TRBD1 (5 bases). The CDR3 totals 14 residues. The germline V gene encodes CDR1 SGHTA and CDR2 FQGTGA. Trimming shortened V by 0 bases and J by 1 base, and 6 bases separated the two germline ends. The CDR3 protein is CASSLTRENTEAFF. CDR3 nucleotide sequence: TGTGCCAGCAGCTTAACCAGGGAGAACACTGAAGCTTTCTTT. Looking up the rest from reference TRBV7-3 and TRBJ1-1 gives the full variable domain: GAGVSQTPSNKVTEKGKYVELRCDPISGHTALYWYRQSLGQGPEFLIYFQGTGAADDSGLPNDRFFAVRPEGSVSTLKIQRTERGDSAVYLCASSLTRENTEAFFGQGTRLTVV.

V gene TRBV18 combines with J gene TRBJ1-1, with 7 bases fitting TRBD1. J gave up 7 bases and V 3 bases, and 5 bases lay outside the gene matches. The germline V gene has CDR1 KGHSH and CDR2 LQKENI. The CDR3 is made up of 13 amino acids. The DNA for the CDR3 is TGTGCCAGCTCACCCAGACAGGGCAGTGAAGCTTTCTTT. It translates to CASSPRQGSEAFF.

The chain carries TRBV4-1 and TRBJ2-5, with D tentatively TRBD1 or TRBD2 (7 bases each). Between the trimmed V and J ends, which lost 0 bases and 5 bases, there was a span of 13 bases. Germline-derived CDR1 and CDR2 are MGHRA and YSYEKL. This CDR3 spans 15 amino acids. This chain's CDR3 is CASSQDQGGLETQYF. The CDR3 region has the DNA TGCGCCAGCAGCCAAGATCAGGGGGGGCTGGAGACCCAGTACTTC.

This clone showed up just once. The CDR3 DNA is TGTGCCAGCAGCTCAAGTACCGGGACAGGGACCTACGAGCAGTACTTC. It translates to CASSSSTGTGTYEQYF. The chain links TRBV7-9 to TRBJ2-7; TRBD1 matches 9 bases. Looked up from germline, CDR1 is SEHNR and CDR2 is FQNEAQ (reference sequence). The CDR3 consists of 16 residues. Trimming removed 4 bases from V and 2 bases from J; junction bases left unmatched: 9. Complete variable domain (other parts from reference TRBV7-9 and TRBJ2-7): DTGVSQNPRHKITKRGQNVTFRCDPISEHNRLYWYRQTLGQGPEFLTYFQNEAQLEKSRLLSDRFSAERPKGSFSTLEIQRTEQGDSAMYLCASSSSTGTGTYEQYFGPGTRLTVT.

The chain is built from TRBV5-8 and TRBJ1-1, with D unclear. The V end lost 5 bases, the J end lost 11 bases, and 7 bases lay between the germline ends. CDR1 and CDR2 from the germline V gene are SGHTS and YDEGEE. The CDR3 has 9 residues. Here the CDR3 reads CASSSKAFF. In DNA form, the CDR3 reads TGTGCCAGCAGTTCCAAGGCTTTCTTT.

CDR3 in DNA: TGCGCCAGCAGCTTGGAGTACGGGAGAGGGGAGACCCAGTACTTC. This codes for CASSLEYGRGETQYF. V is TRBV5-1 and J is TRBJ2-5; D possibly corresponds to TRBD2 (6 bases). With 0 bases removed from V and 5 bases from J, the gap between germline ends came to 14 bases. Germline V gene data show CDR1 as SGHRS and CDR2 as YFSETQ. This CDR3 spans 15 amino acids.

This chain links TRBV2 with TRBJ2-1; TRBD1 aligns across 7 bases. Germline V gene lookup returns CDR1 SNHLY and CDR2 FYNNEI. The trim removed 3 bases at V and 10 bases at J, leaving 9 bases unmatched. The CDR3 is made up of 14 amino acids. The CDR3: CASSETGLLGEQFF. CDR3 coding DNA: TGTGCCAGCAGTGAGACAGGGCTCCTGGGAGAGCAGTTCTTC.

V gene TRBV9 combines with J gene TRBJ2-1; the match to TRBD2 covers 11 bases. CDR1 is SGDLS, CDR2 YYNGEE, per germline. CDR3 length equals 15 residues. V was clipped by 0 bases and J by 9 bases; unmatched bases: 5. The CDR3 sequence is CASSVELAGAVEQFF. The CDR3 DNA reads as TGTGCCAGCAGCGTAGAACTAGCGGGAGCGGTTGAGCAGTTCTTC.

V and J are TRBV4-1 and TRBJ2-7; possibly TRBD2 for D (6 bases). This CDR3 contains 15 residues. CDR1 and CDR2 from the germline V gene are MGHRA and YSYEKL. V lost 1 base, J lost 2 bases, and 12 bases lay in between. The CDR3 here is CASSQVSGPTYEQYF. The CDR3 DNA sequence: TGCGCCAGCAGCCAAGTTAGCGGCCCGACCTACGAGCAGTACTTC.